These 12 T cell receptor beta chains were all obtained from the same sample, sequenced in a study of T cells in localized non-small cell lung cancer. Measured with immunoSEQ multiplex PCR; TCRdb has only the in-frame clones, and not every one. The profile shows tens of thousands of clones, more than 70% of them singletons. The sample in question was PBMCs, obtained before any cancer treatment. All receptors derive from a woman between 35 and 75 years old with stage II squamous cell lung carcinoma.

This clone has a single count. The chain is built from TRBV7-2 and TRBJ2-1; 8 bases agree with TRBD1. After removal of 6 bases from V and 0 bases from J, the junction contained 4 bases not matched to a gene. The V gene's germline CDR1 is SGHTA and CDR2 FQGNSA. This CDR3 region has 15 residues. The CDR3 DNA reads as TGTGCCAGCAGTTCAGACAGGGGCTCCTACAATGAGCAGTTCTTC. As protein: CASSSDRGSYNEQFF.

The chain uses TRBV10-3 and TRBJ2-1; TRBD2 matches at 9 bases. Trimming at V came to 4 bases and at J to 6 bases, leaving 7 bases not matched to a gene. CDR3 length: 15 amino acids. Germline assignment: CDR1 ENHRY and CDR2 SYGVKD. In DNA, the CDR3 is TGTGCCATCAGTGGACTAGCGGTCCCGGGCAATGAGCAGTTCTTC. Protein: CAISGLAVPGNEQFF.

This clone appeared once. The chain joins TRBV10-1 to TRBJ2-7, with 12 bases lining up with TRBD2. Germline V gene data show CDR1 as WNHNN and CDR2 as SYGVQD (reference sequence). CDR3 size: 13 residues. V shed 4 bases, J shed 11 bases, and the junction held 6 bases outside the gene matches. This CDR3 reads CASSGTSGTQEYF. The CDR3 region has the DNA TGCGCCAGCAGTGGGACTAGCGGGACCCAAGAGTACTTC.

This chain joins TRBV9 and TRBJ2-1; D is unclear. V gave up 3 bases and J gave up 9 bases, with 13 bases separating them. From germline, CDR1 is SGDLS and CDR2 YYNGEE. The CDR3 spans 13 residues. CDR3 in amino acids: CASSAPNFGEQFF. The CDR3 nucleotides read TGTGCCAGCAGCGCCCCAAACTTCGGTGAGCAGTTCTTC. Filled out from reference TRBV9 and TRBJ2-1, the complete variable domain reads DSGVTQTPKHLITATGQRVTLRCSPRSGDLSVYWYQQSLDQGLQFLIQYYNGEERAKGNILERFSAQQFPDLHSELNLSSLELGDSALYFCASSAPNFGEQFFGPGTRLTVL.

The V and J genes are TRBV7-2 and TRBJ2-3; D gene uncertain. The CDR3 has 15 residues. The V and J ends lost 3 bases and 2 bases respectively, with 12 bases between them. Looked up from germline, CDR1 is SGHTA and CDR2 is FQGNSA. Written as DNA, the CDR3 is TGTGCCAGCAGCTTCCTGTCGCGGTCCACAGATACGCAGTATTTT. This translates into CASSFLSRSTDTQYF.

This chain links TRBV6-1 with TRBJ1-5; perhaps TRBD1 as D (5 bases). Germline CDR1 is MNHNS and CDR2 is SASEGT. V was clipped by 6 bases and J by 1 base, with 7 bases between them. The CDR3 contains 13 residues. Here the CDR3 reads CASRGGSNQPQHF. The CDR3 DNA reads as TGTGCCAGCAGGGGGGGGAGCAATCAGCCCCAGCATTTT.

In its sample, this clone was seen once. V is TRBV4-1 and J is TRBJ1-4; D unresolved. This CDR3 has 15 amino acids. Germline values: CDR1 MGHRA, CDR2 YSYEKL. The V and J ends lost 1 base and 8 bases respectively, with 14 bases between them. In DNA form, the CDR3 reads TGCGCCAGCAGCCAAGGCCGGGCCGATACCGAAAAACTGTTTTTT. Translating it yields CASSQGRADTEKLFF.

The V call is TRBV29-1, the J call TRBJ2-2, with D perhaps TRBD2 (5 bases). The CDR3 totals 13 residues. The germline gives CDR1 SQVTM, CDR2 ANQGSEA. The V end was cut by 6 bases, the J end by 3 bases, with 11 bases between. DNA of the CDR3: TGCAGCGTAGGACTTATAGACACCGGGGAGCTGTTTTTT. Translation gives CSVGLIDTGELFF.

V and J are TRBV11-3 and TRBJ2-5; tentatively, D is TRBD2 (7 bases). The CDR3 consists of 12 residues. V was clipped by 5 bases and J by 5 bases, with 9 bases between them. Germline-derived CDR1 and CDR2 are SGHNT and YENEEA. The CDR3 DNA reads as TGTGCCAGCAGCGAGGGGGGGGAGACCCAGTACTTC. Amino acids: CASSEGGETQYF.

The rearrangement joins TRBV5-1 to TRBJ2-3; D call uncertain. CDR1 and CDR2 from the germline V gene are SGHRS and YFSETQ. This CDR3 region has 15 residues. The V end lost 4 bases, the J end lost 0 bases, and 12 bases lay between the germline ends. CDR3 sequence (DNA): TGCGCCAGCAGCCCATTCCCGTCGAGCACAGATACGCAGTATTTT. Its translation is CASSPFPSSTDTQYF.

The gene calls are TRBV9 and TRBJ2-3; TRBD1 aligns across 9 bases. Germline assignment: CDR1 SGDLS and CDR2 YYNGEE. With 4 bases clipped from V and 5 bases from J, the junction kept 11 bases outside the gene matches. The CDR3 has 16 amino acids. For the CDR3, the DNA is TGTGCCAGCAGCCCGAGGGACAGGGCGAGCGAAGATACGCAGTATTTT. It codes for CASSPRDRASEDTQYF.

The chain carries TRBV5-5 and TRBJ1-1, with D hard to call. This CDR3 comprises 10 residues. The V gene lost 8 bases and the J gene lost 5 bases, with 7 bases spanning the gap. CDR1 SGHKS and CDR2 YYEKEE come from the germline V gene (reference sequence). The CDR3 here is CARSWTEAFF. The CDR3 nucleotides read TGTGCCAGGTCGTGGACTGAAGCTTTCTTT.